This TCR beta chain comes out of a study of control samples from healthy donors and cancer patients. Data came from immunoSEQ multiplex PCR; TCRdb stores just in-frame clones and leaves some out. The sample has over 100,000 clones; about 87% are singletons. This CDR3 is built from 15 residues. Germline CDR1 SNHLY, CDR2 FYNNEI. The V segment lost 3 bases and the J segment 6 bases; nucleotides outside the gene matches: 10. This receptor was identified in a man in his forties in good health. Sequenced: blood. The rearrangement links TRBV2 to TRBJ1-1, with 7 bases lining up with TRBD1. The CDR3 region is CASSDAQGSGAEAFF. The CDR3 DNA follows: TGTGCCAGCAGTGACGCACAGGGGTCCGGGGCTGAAGCTTTCTTT.